The present TCR beta chain was sequenced within a study of CXCR3-negative and CXCR3-positive naive CD8 T cells. Study-level information: Total TRB output reached some 140 million reads, about 1.5 +/- 0.3 million per library. The study, taken as a whole, reports: TRBV-TRBJ usage matched between naive CXCR3-negative and CXCR3-positive cells but not between memory cells. Freshly isolated PBMCs were used in most assays, given partial CXCR3 loss after freezing.

CD8+ T cell subsets were each sorted in triplicate, about 300,000 cells apiece. Germline V gene data show CDR1 as SQVTM and CDR2 as ANQGSEA. The CDR3 runs to 13 residues. Through 5' RACE with UMI labels, the TRB cDNA libraries were prepared. TCRdb re-called the 5' RACE reads and gives one entry per CDR3 protein, without DNA. This repertoire includes about 40,000 distinct CDR3 sequences. Remarks on this clonotype: The antigen remains unidentified.

The origin of this receptor is a human donor in good health. Some clones in this sample may be carry-over from other donors' samples. The rearrangement joins TRBV29-1 to TRBJ2-7; TCRdb selects TRBD1, and the lack of DNA leaves this call unchecked. Sequenced sample: memory CD8+ T cells from blood. The CDR3 sequence: CSVADSQSYEQYF.